A selection of T cell receptor beta chains follows, all from one sample in a study of blood T cell repertoires in COVID-19. TCRdb keeps only in-frame clones here, not all; method: immunoSEQ multiplex PCR. The sample records about 410,000 clones, roughly 88% being singletons. Sequences were obtained from peripheral blood. The receptors originated from a woman in her 30s with active or convalescent COVID-19. Both conserved end residues are part of each CDR3. The order of the fields is V gene, CDR3 length, J gene, D gene, CDR3 protein. The D gene is left open where the match is weak.

>TRBV6-5|16|TRBJ1-6|NA
CASSYDPRGYNSPLHF
>TRBV12-3/TRBV12-4|13|TRBJ2-7|TRBD1
CASSPGTAYEQYF
>TRBV27|14|TRBJ1-5|NA
CASSLKGADQPQHF
>TRBV24-1|15|TRBJ1-1|TRBD1
CATSDRDRPNTEAFF
>TRBV5-6|14|TRBJ2-7|NA
CASSAALVSYEQYF
>TRBV5-6|14|TRBJ2-1|TRBD1
CASSLGQGVFEQFF
>TRBV4-1|16|TRBJ2-7|NA
CASSQDGGETTYEQYF
>TRBV6-5|14|TRBJ1-2|NA
CASRLEAVIYGYTF
>TRBV6-5|13|TRBJ1-4|NA
CATGGPYNEKLFF
>TRBV7-8|16|TRBJ1-2|NA
CASSLSGQQMGRGYTF
>TRBV5-1|15|TRBJ2-7|TRBD2
CASSLGLAGVDEQYF
>TRBV6-4|14|TRBJ1-2|TRBD1
CASSAGQGDYGYTF
>TRBV6-1|15|TRBJ1-6|NA
CASSEAVGGASPLHF
>TRBV6-5|14|TRBJ1-5|NA
CASIGSNSNQPQHF
>TRBV19|14|TRBJ1-2|TRBD1
CASSLGQGKDGYTF
>TRBV5-4|13|TRBJ1-5|NA
CASSLGENQPQHF
>TRBV2|12|TRBJ2-1|TRBD2
CASSASGGEQFF
>TRBV4-1|14|TRBJ2-7|TRBD2
CASSQVGLAEKQYF
>TRBV25-1|15|TRBJ1-1|TRBD1
CASSEGQGGNTEAFF
>TRBV7-2|14|TRBJ1-5|NA
CASSLGRNNQPQHF
>TRBV6-1|16|TRBJ1-5|NA
CASSAGLGVPNQPQHF
>TRBV27|15|TRBJ1-1|TRBD1
CASSSGQVLNTEAFF
>TRBV19|16|TRBJ1-1|TRBD1
CASSPRTGFANTEAFF
>TRBV7-9|13|TRBJ1-2|NA
CASSFTEGHGYTF
>TRBV25-1|17|TRBJ1-3|NA
CASSEGGGFSSGNTIYF
>TRBV10-1|14|TRBJ2-2|NA
CASSDGSNTGELFF
>TRBV6-5|12|TRBJ1-6|NA
CASTQGGSPLHF
>TRBV27|13|TRBJ2-3|NA
CASSFQESDTQYF
>TRBV12-3/TRBV12-4|11|TRBJ1-5|NA
CASSRAGPQHF
>TRBV6-6|13|TRBJ2-3|TRBD2
CASGIVAGDTQYF
>TRBV5-1|13|TRBJ1-4|TRBD1
CASSWDSGEKLFF
>TRBV3-1/TRBV3-2|15|TRBJ1-3|TRBD1
CASSRQGATGNTIYF
>TRBV7-8|14|TRBJ1-1|NA
CASTKDSMNTEAFF
>TRBV7-9|14|TRBJ1-2|NA
CASSPGHPNYGYTF
>TRBV20-1|13|TRBJ1-3|NA
CSASLGAGNTIYF
>TRBV5-4|15|TRBJ2-7|TRBD1
CASSFRDRGNGEQYF
>TRBV5-4|17|TRBJ1-4|TRBD1
CASSLSRGQGTNEKLFF
>TRBV30|14|TRBJ2-1|NA
CAWSAGTGINEQFF
>TRBV3-1/TRBV3-2|15|TRBJ1-1|NA
CASSQEVGMNTEAFF
>TRBV28|15|TRBJ1-1|NA
CASRVRRQVNTEAFF
>TRBV29-1|14|TRBJ1-2|NA
CSVEEGGANYGYTF
>TRBV5-1|13|TRBJ1-2|NA
CASSLEGNYGYTF
>TRBV27|17|TRBJ2-3|TRBD2
CASSSQTSGGSTDTQYF
>TRBV30|14|TRBJ1-1|TRBD1
CAWSWDSLNTEAFF
>TRBV6-6|14|TRBJ2-1|TRBD2
CASSPSGAYNEQFF
>TRBV6-1|16|TRBJ2-7|TRBD1
CASSEMPGTGGYEQYF
>TRBV5-1|12|TRBJ1-1|NA
CASSQGFQQAFF
>TRBV6-1|15|TRBJ1-5|NA
CASSEGRGVRQPQHF
>TRBV15|15|TRBJ2-7|NA
CATSTFSGIDYEQYF
>TRBV29-1|16|TRBJ2-3|TRBD1
CSVGYRGQGATDTQYF
>TRBV27|12|TRBJ1-5|NA
CASSFRDQPQHF
>TRBV10-3|12|TRBJ2-7|NA
CAISASSYEQYF